This TCR beta chain originates from a study of post-analysis software for immune sequencing data. About this clonotype: Its antigen is not identified.

Study-wide results and limits: About five TRBV segments were more frequent in patients than controls; TRBV5-6, TRBV5-1 and TRBV20-1 belonged to this group. The authors found that F measure strongly co-clustered same-batch samples. Significantly lower normalized Chao1 diversity was found in patients with multiple sclerosis relative to controls.

Included in the TCR beta cDNA libraries were unique molecular identifiers. Each CDR3 protein is one row after TCRdb ran MiXCR on the PCR reads. This sample has about 430,000 distinct CDR3 sequences, with 30% to 40% found just once. The CDR3 is 16 residues long. With 5 bases removed from V and 0 bases from J, the gap between germline ends came to 14 bases. The chain combines TRBV12-3 or TRBV12-4 with TRBJ1-5, with D uncertain. Sample: blood. This TCR was sampled from a girl aged 2 to 9 with multiple sclerosis. The CDR3 nucleotides read TGTGCCAGCAGTAATCGGGCCGCATATAGCAATCAGCCCCAGCATTTT. Translated: CASSNRAAYSNQPQHF.